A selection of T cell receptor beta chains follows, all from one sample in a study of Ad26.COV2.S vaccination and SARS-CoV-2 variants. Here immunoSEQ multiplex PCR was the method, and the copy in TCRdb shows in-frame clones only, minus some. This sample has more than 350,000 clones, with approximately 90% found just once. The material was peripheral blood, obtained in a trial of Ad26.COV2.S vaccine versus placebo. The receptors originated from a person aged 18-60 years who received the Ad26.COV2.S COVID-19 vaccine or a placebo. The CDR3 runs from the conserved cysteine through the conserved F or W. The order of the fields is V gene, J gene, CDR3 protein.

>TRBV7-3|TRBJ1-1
CASSGQGTEAFF
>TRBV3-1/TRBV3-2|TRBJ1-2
CASSLAGKPYGYTF
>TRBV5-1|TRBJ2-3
CASSLASGSLDTQYF
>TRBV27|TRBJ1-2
CASSLLGGNYGYTF
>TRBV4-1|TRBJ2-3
CASSQEGIREDTQYF
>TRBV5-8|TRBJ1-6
CASSLGTSSSYNSPLHF
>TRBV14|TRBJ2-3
CASNQGLATTDTQYF
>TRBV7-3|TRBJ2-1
CASSLDIRHNEQFF
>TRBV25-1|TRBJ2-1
CASSESASGRWNEQFF
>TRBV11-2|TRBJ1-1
CASTPPGRWNTEAFF
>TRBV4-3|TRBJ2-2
CASSQPPAGPAGELFF
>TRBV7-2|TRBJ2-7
CASSLGGQEYYEQYF
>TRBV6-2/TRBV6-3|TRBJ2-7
CASSFAHSPYEQYF
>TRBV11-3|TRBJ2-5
CASSPGTSGRETQYF
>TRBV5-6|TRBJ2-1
CASSAGRFSYNEQFF